The rows below give T cell receptor beta chains drawn from one sample of a study of HIV-infected patients and healthy controls. One entry per CDR3 protein results from TCRdb running MiXCR on the 5' RACE reads. This table holds about 10,000 distinct CDR3 sequences, less than 10% found once. Sequencing was done on a sample of blood. Receptors originate from an adult in good health. CDR3s include the opening cysteine and the closing phenylalanine or tryptophan. Fields, in order: CDR3 DNA, CDR3 protein, J gene, V gene, D gene, clone size. The D gene is left open where the match is weak. A row's size may be missing; if present it is once, few, many or a size class.

CDR3 DNA: TGTGCCAGTAGTATCCGGCTATGGGGTGAAAAACTGTTTTTT
CDR3 protein: CASSIRLWGEKLFF
J gene: TRBJ1-4
V gene: TRBV19
D gene: .
clone size: many

CDR3 DNA: TGCAGTGCTAGACGGGGACCCTCCTACGAGCAGTACTTC
CDR3 protein: CSARRGPSYEQYF
J gene: TRBJ2-7
V gene: TRBV20-1
D gene: .
clone size: medium-sized

CDR3 DNA: TGCAGTGCCAAGAAACCAAGGACAGGGGTTTTCTATGGCTACACCTTC
CDR3 protein: CSAKKPRTGVFYGYTF
J gene: TRBJ1-2
V gene: TRBV20-1
D gene: TRBD1
clone size: few

CDR3 DNA: TGTGCCAGCAGTGAAACGGGACTCCCCACAGATACGCAGTATTTT
CDR3 protein: CASSETGLPTDTQYF
J gene: TRBJ2-3
V gene: TRBV6-4
D gene: .
clone size: .

CDR3 DNA: TGTGCTAGTGGTCCCAAGCAGTTCTTC
CDR3 protein: CASGPKQFF
J gene: TRBJ2-1
V gene: TRBV12-5
D gene: .
clone size: medium-sized

CDR3 DNA: TGCGCCAGCAGCTCGGGACTGATTCAAAACTATGGCTACACCTTC
CDR3 protein: CASSSGLIQNYGYTF
J gene: TRBJ1-2
V gene: TRBV5-1
D gene: .
clone size: many

CDR3 DNA: TGTGCCAGCAGCTTTGAAGGGTCCGGCTACACCTTC
CDR3 protein: CASSFEGSGYTF
J gene: TRBJ1-2
V gene: TRBV11-2
D gene: .
clone size: medium-sized

CDR3 DNA: TGTGCCAGCAGTTGGAGGCAGGGGAAAAACTCTGGGGCCAACGTCCTGACTTTC
CDR3 protein: CASSWRQGKNSGANVLTF
J gene: TRBJ2-6
V gene: TRBV6-5
D gene: .
clone size: many

CDR3 DNA: TGTGCCAGCAGTTACGGGCCCCTCGGCACAGATACGCAGTATTTT
CDR3 protein: CASSYGPLGTDTQYF
J gene: TRBJ2-3
V gene: TRBV6-5
D gene: .
clone size: many

CDR3 DNA: TGTGCCAGCAGCAGGGGAGGGCCTGAATCTTTCTTT
CDR3 protein: CASSRGGPESFF
J gene: TRBJ1-1
V gene: TRBV5-6
D gene: .
clone size: medium-sized

CDR3 DNA: TGCAGTGCTGCCACAGGGGGCAGTACTGAAGCTTTCTTT
CDR3 protein: CSAATGGSTEAFF
J gene: TRBJ1-1
V gene: TRBV20-1
D gene: TRBD1
clone size: medium-sized

CDR3 DNA: TGTGCCAGCAGCGCAACAGGGGCGAACACTGAAGCTTTCTTT
CDR3 protein: CASSATGANTEAFF
J gene: TRBJ1-1
V gene: TRBV9
D gene: TRBD1
clone size: medium-sized

CDR3 DNA: TGTGCCAGCAGTCCTAGCGGGGGGCTCACAGATACGCAGTATTTT
CDR3 protein: CASSPSGGLTDTQYF
J gene: TRBJ2-3
V gene: TRBV11-2
D gene: TRBD2
clone size: medium-sized

CDR3 DNA: TGTGCCAGCTCACCCCAGGGGGCGATGGGCAATCAGCCCCAGCATTTT
CDR3 protein: CASSPQGAMGNQPQHF
J gene: TRBJ1-5
V gene: TRBV18
D gene: TRBD1
clone size: many

CDR3 DNA: TGTGCCAGTATCAACTTAAAACAGGGTTGGAATTCACCCCTCCACTTT
CDR3 protein: CASINLKQGWNSPLHF
J gene: TRBJ1-6
V gene: TRBV19
D gene: .
clone size: many

CDR3 DNA: TGTGCCAGCAGTGCCGCCGAACGGCACTCTGGAAACACCATATATTTT
CDR3 protein: CASSAAERHSGNTIYF
J gene: TRBJ1-3
V gene: TRBV25-1
D gene: .
clone size: .

CDR3 DNA: TGTGCCAGCAGCACCCAGGGGGCCCTAGCCAAAAACATTCAGTACTTC
CDR3 protein: CASSTQGALAKNIQYF
J gene: TRBJ2-4
V gene: TRBV4-2
D gene: TRBD1
clone size: many

CDR3 DNA: TGTGCCAGCAGCGCAGGCGGGGGCTCCGAAGCTTTCTTT
CDR3 protein: CASSAGGGSEAFF
J gene: TRBJ1-1
V gene: TRBV11-2
D gene: .
clone size: medium-sized

CDR3 DNA: TGTGCCATCTCAAGAGGGGACGGAAAGAACACTGAAGCTTTCTTT
CDR3 protein: CAISRGDGKNTEAFF
J gene: TRBJ1-1
V gene: TRBV10-3
D gene: .
clone size: medium-sized

CDR3 DNA: TGCAGCGCCGAGGGGGATTGGAGCTATGGCTACACCTTC
CDR3 protein: CSAEGDWSYGYTF
J gene: TRBJ1-2
V gene: TRBV29-1
D gene: .
clone size: medium-sized

CDR3 DNA: TGTGCCAGCAGCCCGCTTGGACTAGCGGGTGGCACAGATACGCAGTATTTT
CDR3 protein: CASSPLGLAGGTDTQYF
J gene: TRBJ2-3
V gene: TRBV3-1
D gene: TRBD2
clone size: .

CDR3 DNA: TGCGCCAGCAGCCAAACAGGGGCCTCCTACGAGCAGTACTTC
CDR3 protein: CASSQTGASYEQYF
J gene: TRBJ2-7
V gene: TRBV4-1
D gene: TRBD1
clone size: .

CDR3 DNA: TGTGCCAGCAGTCCACTGGACAGCTCCTACGAGCAGTACTTC
CDR3 protein: CASSPLDSSYEQYF
J gene: TRBJ2-7
V gene: TRBV27
D gene: .
clone size: medium-sized

CDR3 DNA: TGTGCCAGCAGCCCCACGACAGGGGGCGCATATGGCTACACCTTC
CDR3 protein: CASSPTTGGAYGYTF
J gene: TRBJ1-2
V gene: TRBV7-2
D gene: TRBD1
clone size: .

CDR3 DNA: TGCAGTGCTCATGGGACAGTGAACTATGGCTACACCTTC
CDR3 protein: CSAHGTVNYGYTF
J gene: TRBJ1-2
V gene: TRBV20-1
D gene: TRBD1
clone size: .

CDR3 DNA: TGTGCCAGCTCACTATACGGATCCGGGACAGAGTACGAGCAGTACTTC
CDR3 protein: CASSLYGSGTEYEQYF
J gene: TRBJ2-7
V gene: TRBV18
D gene: TRBD1
clone size: few

CDR3 DNA: TGTGCCAGCAGCTCGGAATTCAACAGGGTGTGTTTT
CDR3 protein: CASSSEFNRVCF
J gene: TRBJ1-1
V gene: TRBV5-4
D gene: .
clone size: many

CDR3 DNA: TGTGCCAGCAGCTTAGGACACATGAACACCGGGGAGCTGTTTTTT
CDR3 protein: CASSLGHMNTGELFF
J gene: TRBJ2-2
V gene: TRBV7-9
D gene: .
clone size: medium-sized

CDR3 DNA: TGTGCCAGCAGAACCGGGATCAGAAATGAAAAACTGTTTTTT
CDR3 protein: CASRTGIRNEKLFF
J gene: TRBJ1-4
V gene: TRBV6-5
D gene: .
clone size: once

CDR3 DNA: TGTGCCAGCAGCTTGGTGATGACACAGGGAATCTATGGCTACACCTTC
CDR3 protein: CASSLVMTQGIYGYTF
J gene: TRBJ1-2
V gene: TRBV7-2
D gene: .
clone size: medium-sized

CDR3 DNA: TGTGCCAGCAGCCAAGGTGGGGGACTGTCGACCTACGAGCAGTACTTC
CDR3 protein: CASSQGGGLSTYEQYF
J gene: TRBJ2-7
V gene: TRBV3-1
D gene: .
clone size: few

CDR3 DNA: TGTGCCTGGAACCCAGGACAGGGGGCGACTGAAGCTTTCTTT
CDR3 protein: CAWNPGQGATEAFF
J gene: TRBJ1-1
V gene: TRBV30
D gene: TRBD1
clone size: few

CDR3 DNA: TGCGCCAGCAGTGAGTCGTCAGGGAACACTGAAGCTTTCTTT
CDR3 protein: CASSESSGNTEAFF
J gene: TRBJ1-1
V gene: TRBV10-2
D gene: .
clone size: medium-sized

CDR3 DNA: TGTGCCAGCAGTTACTCCAGGACAGGCTCGGGTGGCTACACCTTC
CDR3 protein: CASSYSRTGSGGYTF
J gene: TRBJ1-2
V gene: TRBV6-5
D gene: TRBD1
clone size: many

CDR3 DNA: TGTGCCAGCAGCCAAGCGAGCCGACCTCCCTATCTCTATGGCTACACCTTC
CDR3 protein: CASSQASRPPYLYGYTF
J gene: TRBJ1-2
V gene: TRBV14
D gene: .
clone size: few

CDR3 DNA: TGCGCCAGCAGCTTGGGCTTGGTCAATGAGCAGTTCTTC
CDR3 protein: CASSLGLVNEQFF
J gene: TRBJ2-1
V gene: TRBV5-1
D gene: .
clone size: .

CDR3 DNA: TGTGCCATCAGTGAGCGAAGCGGGGCGCGAAACTATGGCTACACCTTC
CDR3 protein: CAISERSGARNYGYTF
J gene: TRBJ1-2
V gene: TRBV10-3
D gene: .
clone size: many

CDR3 DNA: TGTGCCAGCAGCTTTGTTTTCGCGGGGAGCACAGATACGCAGTATTTT
CDR3 protein: CASSFVFAGSTDTQYF
J gene: TRBJ2-3
V gene: TRBV13
D gene: .
clone size: many

CDR3 DNA: TGCAGTGCGATCACCAAACAGACTAGCACAGATACGCAGTATTTT
CDR3 protein: CSAITKQTSTDTQYF
J gene: TRBJ2-3
V gene: TRBV20-1
D gene: .
clone size: medium-sized

CDR3 DNA: TGTGCCAGCAGCTTAAGGTTGGGGGGTGAAAAACTGTTTTTT
CDR3 protein: CASSLRLGGEKLFF
J gene: TRBJ1-4
V gene: TRBV7-2
D gene: .
clone size: .

CDR3 DNA: TGTGCCACCAGTGATTCAGGGCGTGAGACCCAGTACTTC
CDR3 protein: CATSDSGRETQYF
J gene: TRBJ2-5
V gene: TRBV24-1
D gene: .
clone size: .

CDR3 DNA: TGTGCCAGCAGCCTGAGGGAGGGCGGACAGTTCTTC
CDR3 protein: CASSLREGGQFF
J gene: TRBJ2-1
V gene: TRBV5-5
D gene: TRBD2
clone size: .

CDR3 DNA: TGTGCCAGCAGTTTGTCGGGCTTTGGCAATCAGCCCCAGCATTTT
CDR3 protein: CASSLSGFGNQPQHF
J gene: TRBJ1-5
V gene: TRBV12-3/TRBV12-4
D gene: .
clone size: medium-sized

CDR3 DNA: TGTGCCAGCAGCGCGCTAGCGGGGAGGACCACAGATACGCAGTATTTT
CDR3 protein: CASSALAGRTTDTQYF
J gene: TRBJ2-3
V gene: TRBV7-8
D gene: TRBD2
clone size: few

CDR3 DNA: TGTGCCAGCAGCATAACAGTGGGGAGCAATCAGCCCCAGCATTTT
CDR3 protein: CASSITVGSNQPQHF
J gene: TRBJ1-5
V gene: TRBV7-2
D gene: .
clone size: medium-sized

CDR3 DNA: TGTGCCTGGAACTACGGCGGATCCTACGAGCAGTACTTC
CDR3 protein: CAWNYGGSYEQYF
J gene: TRBJ2-7
V gene: TRBV30
D gene: .
clone size: few

CDR3 DNA: TGTGCCAGCAGCGGGACAGGGAGAACCTACGAGCAGTACTTC
CDR3 protein: CASSGTGRTYEQYF
J gene: TRBJ2-7
V gene: TRBV7-9
D gene: TRBD1
clone size: .

CDR3 DNA: TGTGCCAGCAGCTTATCCGGACAGGGCACTGGCTACACCTTC
CDR3 protein: CASSLSGQGTGYTF
J gene: TRBJ1-2
V gene: TRBV7-6
D gene: TRBD1
clone size: many

CDR3 DNA: TGTGCCAGCAGAGCCCCCGGGACTATTTCGTCCGAGCAGTACTTC
CDR3 protein: CASRAPGTISSEQYF
J gene: TRBJ2-7
V gene: TRBV5-5
D gene: TRBD2
clone size: few

CDR3 DNA: TGTGCCTGGAGTGAAGGCTCGCACACTGAAGCTTTCTTT
CDR3 protein: CAWSEGSHTEAFF
J gene: TRBJ1-1
V gene: TRBV30
D gene: .
clone size: medium-sized

CDR3 DNA: TGCGCCAGCAGCGAAAACACAGGGTTCACTGAAGCTTTCTTT
CDR3 protein: CASSENTGFTEAFF
J gene: TRBJ1-1
V gene: TRBV5-1
D gene: .
clone size: medium-sized

CDR3 DNA: TGTGCCAGCACCCCGAGGCAGGACAGGGGAAGCGCTGGGGCCAACGTCCTGACTTTC
CDR3 protein: CASTPRQDRGSAGANVLTF
J gene: TRBJ2-6
V gene: TRBV3-1
D gene: TRBD1
clone size: many

CDR3 DNA: TGTGCCAGCAGCCAAGCTAGCGGTTACACAGATACGCAGTATTTT
CDR3 protein: CASSQASGYTDTQYF
J gene: TRBJ2-3
V gene: TRBV3-1
D gene: TRBD2
clone size: many

CDR3 DNA: TGTGCCAGCAGTGAAGCGGGGTGGAGGAGGAACACTGAAGCTTTCTTT
CDR3 protein: CASSEAGWRRNTEAFF
J gene: TRBJ1-1
V gene: TRBV2
D gene: .
clone size: medium-sized

CDR3 DNA: TGCAGTGCGCACACTCCGGGACTAGGGGAGCGGGAGACCCAGTACTTC
CDR3 protein: CSAHTPGLGERETQYF
J gene: TRBJ2-5
V gene: TRBV20-1
D gene: TRBD2
clone size: medium-sized